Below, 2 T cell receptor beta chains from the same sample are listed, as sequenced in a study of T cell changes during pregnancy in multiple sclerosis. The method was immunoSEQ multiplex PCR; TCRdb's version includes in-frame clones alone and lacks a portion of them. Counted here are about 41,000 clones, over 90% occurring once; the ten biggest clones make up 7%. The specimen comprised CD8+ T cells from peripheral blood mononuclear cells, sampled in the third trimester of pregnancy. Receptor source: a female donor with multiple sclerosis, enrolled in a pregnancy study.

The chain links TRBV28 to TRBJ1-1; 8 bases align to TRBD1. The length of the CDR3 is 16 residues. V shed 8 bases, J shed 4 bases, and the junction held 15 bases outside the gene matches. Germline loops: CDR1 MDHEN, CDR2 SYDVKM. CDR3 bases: TGTGCCAGCCTATCCCGCAGGGGGCGGGGTGGCACTGAAGCTTTCTTT. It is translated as CASLSRRGRGGTEAFF.

The DNA of the CDR3 is TGTGCCAGCAGCCCGCTGGGACAGGGAATTGACACTGAAGCTTTCTTT. Amino acid sequence: CASSPLGQGIDTEAFF. The chain is built from TRBV11-2 and TRBJ1-1; TRBD1 matches 9 bases. The CDR3 extends over 16 amino acids. Germline CDR1 is SGHAT and CDR2 is FQNNGV. J was trimmed by 3 bases and V by 5 bases; bases with no gene match: 10.